The present entry profiles one T cell receptor beta chain with its context. What it binds is unknown. Semi-nested PCR with Nested Universal Primer A followed constant-region reverse priming of full-length variable regions. TCRdb independently ran MiXCR on the 5' RACE reads; one entry per CDR3 protein. Found here are 30,000 to 40,000 distinct CDR3 sequences, 20% to 30% of them singletons; the top ten hold 3.7%. Study results and limitations: Greatest tumor Treg TCR overlap was with tumor naive CD4+ cells.

The CDR3 is made up of 14 amino acids. Trimming cost V 4 bases and J 2 bases; bases outside gene matches: 3. Germline CDR1 and CDR2: SGHRS and YFSETQ. Sequencing was carried out using naive CD4+ T cells sorted from a lymph node. Subset denoted: naive CD4+ T cells, CD4+CD45RA+CD25-. The clonotype comes from a female donor with breast cancer. This chain links TRBV5-1 with TRBJ2-3; 8 bases fit TRBD1. This CDR3 is CASSRDRLTDTQYF. CDR3 sequence (DNA): TGCGCCAGCAGCAGGGACAGGCTCACAGATACGCAGTATTTT.